This T cell receptor (beta chain) is from a study of shared clonotypes between healthy human individuals. Study-level findings and limits: The sampled material consisted only of blood, and tissue repertoires are likely to differ.

For each subset, genomic DNA was distributed in equal portions over several immunoSEQ plates. Each PCR replicate run on unsorted PBMC took in around 300 ng DNA, about 30,000 T cell genomes. Clones were sequenced by immunoSEQ multiplex PCR, and TCRdb holds only the in-frame ones, with some missing. The repertoire holds 470,000 or so clones, with more than 65% as singletons. A word on this clone: Its specificity is not known.

CDR3 length: 14 residues. V was pared by 3 bases and J by 3 bases, with 12 bases between. Germline V gene data show CDR1 as SEHNR and CDR2 as FQNEAQ (reference sequence). This sequence originates from a woman aged 40 to 55 in good health. Some clones in this sample may be carry-over from other donors' samples. This chain links TRBV7-9 with TRBJ2-7; D perhaps matches TRBD2 (6 bases). Sequenced sample: PBMCs. CDR3 sequence (DNA): TGTGCCAGCAGCTTCAGACTAGGCAACTACGAGCAGTACTTC. It yields the protein CASSFRLGNYEQYF.